This T cell receptor beta chain derives from a study of blood T cell repertoires in COVID-19. As for the study in general: Both acute and convalescent COVID-19 samples were obtained from the United States, Italy and Spain.

Per the authors' pipeline: Estimation of nucleated cell counts was performed using reference gene primer amplification. Sequenced by immunoSEQ multiplex PCR; TCRdb stores in-frame clones only, minus some. V and J calls plus clone size are reproduced from that table; the DNA served to infer D and trimming. This table has about 120,000 clones, approximately 82% appearing once. The source is a man between 65 and 85 years old with active or convalescent COVID-19. The sample consisted of peripheral blood.

This chain's CDR3 is CASSSATRGFYNEQFF. The CDR3 DNA reads TGTGCCAGCAGCTCGGCGACAAGGGGCTTCTACAATGAGCAGTTCTTC. The chain links TRBV11-2 to TRBJ2-1, with a weak D call TRBD1 (5 bases). Per germline, CDR1 SGHAT and CDR2 FQNNGV. The CDR3 contains 16 residues. V lost 4 bases to trimming and J lost 3 bases, with 16 bases between them.